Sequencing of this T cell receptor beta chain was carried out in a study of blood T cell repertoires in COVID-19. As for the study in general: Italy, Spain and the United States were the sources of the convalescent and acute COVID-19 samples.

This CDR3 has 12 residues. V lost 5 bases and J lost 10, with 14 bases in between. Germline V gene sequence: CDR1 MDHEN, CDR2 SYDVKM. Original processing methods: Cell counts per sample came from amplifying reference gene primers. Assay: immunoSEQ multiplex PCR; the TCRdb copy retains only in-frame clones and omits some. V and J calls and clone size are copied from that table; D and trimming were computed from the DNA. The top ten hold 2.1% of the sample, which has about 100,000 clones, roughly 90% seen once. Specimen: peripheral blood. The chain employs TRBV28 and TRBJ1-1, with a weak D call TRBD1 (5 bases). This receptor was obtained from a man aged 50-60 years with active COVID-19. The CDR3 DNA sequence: TGTGCCAGCAGTCCCCCCGCGGGGGGAGCTTTCTTT. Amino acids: CASSPPAGGAFF.